These 10 T cell receptor beta chains share one sample of origin, sequenced in a study of T cell changes during pregnancy in multiple sclerosis. Sequencing was performed with immunoSEQ multiplex PCR; in TCRdb, only in-frame clones are kept and a portion is missing. Found here are just under 100,000 clones, under 95% of them singletons; the top ten hold about 0.95%. Sequenced here: peripheral blood, sampled after pregnancy. The receptors originated from a female donor with multiple sclerosis, enrolled in a pregnancy study.

This clone occurred a few times. The chain links TRBV2 to TRBJ1-2; no firm D call. The germline V gene has CDR1 SNHLY and CDR2 FYNNEI. V lost 5 bases and J lost 5, with 15 bases in between. The CDR3 covers 14 residues. CDR3 sequence reads: CASSQGLGAYGYTF. In nucleotides, the CDR3 is TGTGCCAGCAGTCAAGGACTGGGAGCTTATGGCTACACCTTC.

The rearrangement uses TRBV9 and TRBJ1-2; 7 bases agree with TRBD1. After removal of 4 bases from V and 7 bases from J, the junction contained 13 bases not matched to a gene. The CDR3 is 15 residues long. CDR1 is SGDLS and CDR2 is YYNGEE in the germline V gene. CDR3 DNA: TGTGCCAGCAGCCTCCGACAGGGACGGAGCTCTGGCTACACCTTC. Translated: CASSLRQGRSSGYTF.

The V call is TRBV7-9, the J call TRBJ1-2; D uncertain. The CDR3 length is 13 residues. V was pared by 5 bases and J by 3 bases, with 10 bases between. Germline V gene data show CDR1 as SEHNR and CDR2 as FQNEAQ (reference sequence). The chain's CDR3 is CASSQLQHYGYTF. The CDR3, as DNA: TGTGCCAGCAGCCAACTGCAACACTATGGCTACACCTTC.

DNA for the CDR3: TGTGCCAGCAGCTTATCAGTTGAAGCTTTCTTT. It yields the protein CASSLSVEAFF. The chain combines TRBV11-2 with TRBJ1-1; D gene ambiguous. Germline loops: CDR1 SGHAT, CDR2 FQNNGV. V lost 2 bases, J lost 7 bases, and 5 bases lay in between. The CDR3 has 11 residues.

The rearrangement uses TRBV5-1 and TRBJ2-1; the match to TRBD1 covers 8 bases. The CDR3 extends over 16 amino acids. V was pared by 2 bases and J by 0 bases, with 4 bases of the junction left unmatched. Germline-derived CDR1 and CDR2 are SGHRS and YFSETQ. CDR3 DNA: TGCGCCAGCAGCTTAGGACAGGGACACTCCTACAATGAGCAGTTCTTC. It translates to CASSLGQGHSYNEQFF.

The chain joins TRBV6-5 to TRBJ2-1; tentatively, D is TRBD2 (5 bases). The CDR3 runs 15 residues. Germline values: CDR1 MNHEY, CDR2 SVGAGI. Trimming pared 6 bases from V and 4 bases from J, leaving 16 bases between. The CDR3: CASSHQVGLYNEQFF. The CDR3 bases are TGTGCCAGCAGCCACCAAGTTGGACTTTACAATGAGCAGTTCTTC.

This chain joins TRBV6-1 and TRBJ1-1; D is possibly TRBD1 (6 bases). Germline V lookup: CDR1 MNHNS, CDR2 SASEGT. CDR3 length: 16 amino acids. Trimming removed 0 bases at V and 0 bases at J, with 11 bases between. The CDR3 nucleotides are TGTGCCAGCAGTGAAGCTCAGGGGATCATGAACACTGAAGCTTTCTTT. It is translated as CASSEAQGIMNTEAFF.

The chain recombines TRBV5-6 with TRBJ1-3; D unclear. V lost 2 bases to trimming and J lost 0 bases, with 6 bases between them. CDR3 length equals 14 residues. The germline V gene encodes CDR1 SGHDT and CDR2 YYEEEE. In DNA form, the CDR3 reads TGTGCCAGCAGCTTTATATACTCTGGAAACACCATATATTTT. Translated, it gives CASSFIYSGNTIYF.

The chain joins TRBV5-8 to TRBJ2-1; possibly TRBD2 for D (6 bases). Germline CDR1 is SGHTS and CDR2 is YDEGEE. Trimming took 6 bases from V and 2 from J, leaving 15 bases between them. The CDR3 contains 15 residues. In DNA form, the CDR3 reads TGTGCCAGCAACGGGGGAGTGGTCGCCTACAATGAGCAGTTCTTC. This sequence encodes CASNGGVVAYNEQFF. Full variable domain (missing parts from reference TRBV5-8 and TRBJ2-1): EAGVTQSPTHLIKTRGQQATLRCSPISGHTSVYWYQQALGLGLQFLLWYDEGEERNRGNFPPRFSGRQFPNYSSELNVNALELEDSALYLCASNGGVVAYNEQFFGPGTRLTVL.

V gene TRBV9 combines with J gene TRBJ2-7; 14 bases agree with TRBD2. This CDR3 is 16 amino acids long. Germline assignment: CDR1 SGDLS and CDR2 YYNGEE. V lost 4 bases and J lost 5; bases outside the gene matches: 8. DNA for the CDR3: TGTGCCAGCAGCCAGGGGACTAGCGGGAGTATACACGAGCAGTACTTC. Translation gives CASSQGTSGSIHEQYF.